This T cell receptor beta chain was identified during a study of shared clonotypes between healthy human individuals. Study-level background: Donors were two women and three men aged 18 to 49.

Notes on the study in general: All-four-donor shared clonotypes had higher generation probabilities than non-shared clonotypes did.

As to this clone: The antigen is unknown. A junction end diverges from the germline sequence, so it may reflect a read error.

Germline CDR1 is SGHVS and CDR2 is FQNEAQ. This CDR3 contains 14 residues. In the CD4+ fraction, cells were divided into CD45RA+ naive and CD45RA-negative memory subsets. The repertoire was sequenced with immunoSEQ multiplex PCR; TCRdb's copy has only in-frame clones and lacks some. Of over a million clones detected, roughly 96% appear once; the ten largest clones hold approximately 1%. J is TRBJ1-2 and V is TRBV7-8, with D possibly matching TRBD1 (5 bases). Sequencing used naive CD4+ T cells sorted from blood. Subset: CD45RA+ positively selected. This TCR derives from a man aged 25-40 years in good health. CDR3 loop: CASTLGAGTYGYTF. The CDR3 region has the DNA TGTGCCAGCACCTTAGGGGCAGGGACCTATGGCTACACCTTC.